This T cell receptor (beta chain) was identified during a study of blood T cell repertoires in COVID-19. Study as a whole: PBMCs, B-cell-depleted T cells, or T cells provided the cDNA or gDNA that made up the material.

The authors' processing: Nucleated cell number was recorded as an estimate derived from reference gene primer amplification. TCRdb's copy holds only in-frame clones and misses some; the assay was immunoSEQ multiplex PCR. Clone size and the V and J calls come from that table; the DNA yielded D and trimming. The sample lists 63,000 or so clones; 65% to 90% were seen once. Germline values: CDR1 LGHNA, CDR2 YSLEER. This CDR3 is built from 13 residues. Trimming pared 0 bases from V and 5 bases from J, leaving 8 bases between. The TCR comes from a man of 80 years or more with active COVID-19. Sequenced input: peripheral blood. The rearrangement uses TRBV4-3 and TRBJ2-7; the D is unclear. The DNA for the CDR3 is TGCGCCAGCAGCCAAGATCTTTTCGACGAGCAGTACTTC. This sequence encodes CASSQDLFDEQYF.